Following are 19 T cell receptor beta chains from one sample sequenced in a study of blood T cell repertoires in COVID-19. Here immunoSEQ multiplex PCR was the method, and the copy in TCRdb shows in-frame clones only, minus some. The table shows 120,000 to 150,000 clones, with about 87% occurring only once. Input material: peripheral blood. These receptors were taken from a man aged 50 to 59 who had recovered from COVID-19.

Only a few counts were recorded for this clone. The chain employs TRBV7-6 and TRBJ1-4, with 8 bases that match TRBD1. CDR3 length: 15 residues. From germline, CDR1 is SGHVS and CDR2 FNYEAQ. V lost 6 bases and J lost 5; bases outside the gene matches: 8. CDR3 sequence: CASRLRQGLNEKLFF. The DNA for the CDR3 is TGTGCCAGCAGACTAAGACAGGGGCTGAATGAAAAACTGTTTTTT.

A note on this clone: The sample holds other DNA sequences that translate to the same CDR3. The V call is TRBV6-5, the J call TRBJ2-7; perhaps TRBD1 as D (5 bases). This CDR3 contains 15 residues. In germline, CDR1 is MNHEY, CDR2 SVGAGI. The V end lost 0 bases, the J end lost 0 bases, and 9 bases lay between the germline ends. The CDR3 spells CASSYSGRSSYEQYF. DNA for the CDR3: TGTGCCAGCAGTTACTCGGGGCGGTCCTCCTACGAGCAGTACTTC.

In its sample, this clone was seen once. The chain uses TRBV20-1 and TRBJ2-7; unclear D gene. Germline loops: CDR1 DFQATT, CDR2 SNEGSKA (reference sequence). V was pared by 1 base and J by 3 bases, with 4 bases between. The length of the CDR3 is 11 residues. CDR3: CSARASYEQYF. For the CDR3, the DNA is TGCAGTGCTAGAGCTAGCTACGAGCAGTACTTC.

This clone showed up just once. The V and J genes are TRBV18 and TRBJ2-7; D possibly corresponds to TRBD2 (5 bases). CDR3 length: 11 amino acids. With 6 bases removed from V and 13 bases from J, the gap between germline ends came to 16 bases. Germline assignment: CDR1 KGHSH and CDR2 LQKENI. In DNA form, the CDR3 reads TGTGCCAGCTCTGGTGGAGGTCGCTCCTACTTC. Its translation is CASSGGGRSYF.

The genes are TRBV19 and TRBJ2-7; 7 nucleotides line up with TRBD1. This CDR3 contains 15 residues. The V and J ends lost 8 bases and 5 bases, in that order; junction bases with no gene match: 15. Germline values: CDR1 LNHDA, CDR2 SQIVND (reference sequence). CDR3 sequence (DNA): TGTGCCAGTTCAGGGACAGTACATTCACCTAACGAGCAGTACTTC. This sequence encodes CASSGTVHSPNEQYF. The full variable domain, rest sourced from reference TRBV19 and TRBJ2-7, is DGGITQSPKYLFRKEGQNVTLSCEQNLNHDAMYWYRQDPGQGLRLIYYSQIVNDFQKGDIAEGYSVSREKKESFPLTVTSAQKNPTAFYLCASSGTVHSPNEQYFGPGTRLTVT.

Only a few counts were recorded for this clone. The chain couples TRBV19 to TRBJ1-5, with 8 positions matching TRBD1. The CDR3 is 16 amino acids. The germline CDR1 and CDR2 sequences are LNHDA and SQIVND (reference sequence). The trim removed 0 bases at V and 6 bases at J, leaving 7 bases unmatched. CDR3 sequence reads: CASSIENQGAGQPQHF. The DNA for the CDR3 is TGTGCCAGTAGTATAGAGAATCAGGGGGCTGGTCAGCCCCAGCATTTT.

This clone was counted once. The CDR3 region has the DNA TGTGCCAGCAGTGAAGCGTGGAACAGGGGGAACACTGAAGCTTTCTTT. It is translated as CASSEAWNRGNTEAFF. The rearrangement joins TRBV6-1 to TRBJ1-1; 7 bases agree with TRBD1. The CDR3 extends over 16 amino acids. Looked up from germline, CDR1 is MNHNS and CDR2 is SASEGT. Germline trimming cut 0 bases from V and 1 base from J; bases unmatched to any gene: 5.

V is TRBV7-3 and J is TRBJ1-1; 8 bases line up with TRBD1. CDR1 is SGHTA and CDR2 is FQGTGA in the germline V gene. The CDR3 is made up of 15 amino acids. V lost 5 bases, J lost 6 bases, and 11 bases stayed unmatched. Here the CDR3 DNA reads TGTGCCAGCAGCCCCCCGGGGCAGGGGGCAGCTGAAGCTTTCTTT. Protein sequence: CASSPPGQGAAEAFF.

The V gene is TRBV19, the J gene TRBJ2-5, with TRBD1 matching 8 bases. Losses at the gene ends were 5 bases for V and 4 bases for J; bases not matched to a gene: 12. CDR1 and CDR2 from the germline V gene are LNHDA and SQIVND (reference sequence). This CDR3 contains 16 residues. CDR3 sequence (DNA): TGTGCCAGTAGTCGGTCCGGCAGGGGGCTGGGAGAGACCCAGTACTTC. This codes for CASSRSGRGLGETQYF.

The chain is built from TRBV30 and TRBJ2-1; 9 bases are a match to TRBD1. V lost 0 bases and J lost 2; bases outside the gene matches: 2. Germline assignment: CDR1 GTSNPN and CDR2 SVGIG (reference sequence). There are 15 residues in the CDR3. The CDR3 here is CAWSVGTGPYNEQFF. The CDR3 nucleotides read TGTGCCTGGAGTGTGGGGACAGGGCCCTACAATGAGCAGTTCTTC. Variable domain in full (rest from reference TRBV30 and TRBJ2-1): SQTIHQWPATLVQPVGSPLSLECTVEGTSNPNLYWYRQAAGRGLQLLFYSVGIGQISSEVPQNLSASRPQDRQFILSSKKLLLSDSGFYLCAWSVGTGPYNEQFFGPGTRLTVL.

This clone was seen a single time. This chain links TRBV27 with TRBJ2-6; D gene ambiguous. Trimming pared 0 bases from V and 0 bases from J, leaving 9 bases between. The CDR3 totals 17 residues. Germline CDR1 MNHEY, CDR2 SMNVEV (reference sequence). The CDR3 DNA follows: TGTGCCAGCAGTTTATCGCAGTTATACTCTGGGGCCAACGTCCTGACTTTC. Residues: CASSLSQLYSGANVLTF. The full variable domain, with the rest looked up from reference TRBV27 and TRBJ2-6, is EAQVTQNPRYLITVTGKKLTVTCSQNMNHEYMSWYRQDPGLGLRQIYYSMNVEVTDKGDVPEGYKVSRKEKRNFPLILESPSPNQTSLYFCASSLSQLYSGANVLTFGAGSRLTVL.

The DNA of the CDR3 is TGTGCCAGCAGCTTAAGCGAACGAGGTCACGGGGCTTTCTTT. As protein: CASSLSERGHGAFF. This sequence joins TRBV7-8 and TRBJ1-1; no clear D. This CDR3 is 14 amino acids long. Per germline, CDR1 SGHVS and CDR2 FQNEAQ. V was pared by 2 bases and J by 11 bases, with 18 bases between.

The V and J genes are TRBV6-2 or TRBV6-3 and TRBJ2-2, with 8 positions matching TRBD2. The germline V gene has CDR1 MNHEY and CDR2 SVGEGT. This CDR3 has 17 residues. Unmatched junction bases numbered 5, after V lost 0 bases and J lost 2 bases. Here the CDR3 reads CASSYSVAGKNTGELFF. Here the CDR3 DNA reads TGTGCCAGCAGTTACTCAGTAGCGGGGAAAAACACCGGGGAGCTGTTTTTT.

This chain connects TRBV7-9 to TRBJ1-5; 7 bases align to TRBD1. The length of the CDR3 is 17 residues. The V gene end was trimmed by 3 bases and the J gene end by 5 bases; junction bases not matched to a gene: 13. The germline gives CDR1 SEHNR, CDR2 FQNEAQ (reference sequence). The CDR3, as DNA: TGTGCCAGCAGCTTCGGAGGGACAGCTAATGGTGATCAGCCCCAGCATTTT. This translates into CASSFGGTANGDQPQHF. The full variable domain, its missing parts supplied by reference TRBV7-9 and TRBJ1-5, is DTGVSQNPRHKITKRGQNVTFRCDPISEHNRLYWYRQTLGQGPEFLTYFQNEAQLEKSRLLSDRFSAERPKGSFSTLEIQRTEQGDSAMYLCASSFGGTANGDQPQHFGDGTRLSIL.

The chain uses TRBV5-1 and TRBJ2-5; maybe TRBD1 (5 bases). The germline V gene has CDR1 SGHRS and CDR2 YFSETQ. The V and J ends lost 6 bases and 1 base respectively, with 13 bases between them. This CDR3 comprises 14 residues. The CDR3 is CASTVQATQETQYF. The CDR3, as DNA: TGCGCCAGCACCGTACAGGCAACCCAAGAGACCCAGTACTTC.

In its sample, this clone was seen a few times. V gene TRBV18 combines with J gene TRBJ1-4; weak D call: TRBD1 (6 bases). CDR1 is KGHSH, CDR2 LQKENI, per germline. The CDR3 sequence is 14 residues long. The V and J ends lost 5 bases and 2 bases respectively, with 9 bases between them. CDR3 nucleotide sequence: TGTGCCAGCTCAGCCGACAGGACTAATGAAAAACTGTTTTTT. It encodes CASSADRTNEKLFF.

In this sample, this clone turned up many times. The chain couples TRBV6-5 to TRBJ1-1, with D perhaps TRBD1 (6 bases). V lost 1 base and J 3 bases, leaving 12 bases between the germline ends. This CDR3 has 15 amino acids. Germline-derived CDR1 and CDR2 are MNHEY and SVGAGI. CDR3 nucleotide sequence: TGTGCCAGCAGTTACTGGGGGCGAGGGGACACTGAAGCTTTCTTT. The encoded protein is CASSYWGRGDTEAFF.

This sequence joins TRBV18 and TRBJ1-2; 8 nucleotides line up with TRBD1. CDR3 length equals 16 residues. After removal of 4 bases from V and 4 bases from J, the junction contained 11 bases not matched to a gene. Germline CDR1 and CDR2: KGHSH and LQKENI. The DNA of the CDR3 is TGTGCCAGCTCACTACAGGACAGGGTGGCTCCCTATGGCTACACCTTC. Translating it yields CASSLQDRVAPYGYTF.

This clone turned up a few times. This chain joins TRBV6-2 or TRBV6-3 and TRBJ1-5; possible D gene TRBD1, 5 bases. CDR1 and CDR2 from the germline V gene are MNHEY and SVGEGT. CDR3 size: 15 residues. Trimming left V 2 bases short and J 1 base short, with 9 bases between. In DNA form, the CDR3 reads TGTGCCAGCAGTTACGTGGGGCGAAGCAATCAGCCCCAGCATTTT. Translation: CASSYVGRSNQPQHF.